Sequencing of this TCR beta chain was carried out in a study of blood T cell repertoires in COVID-19. TCRdb keeps only in-frame clones here, not all; method: immunoSEQ multiplex PCR. The top ten clones hold roughly 3.6% of a sample with roughly 230,000 clones, about four fifths of them seen once. Each recovered donor of Cohort 3 presented with two negative PCRs, clearance, or symptom resolution. The V segment lost 4 bases and the J segment 1 base; nucleotides outside the gene matches: 2. CDR3 length equals 16 residues. Germline assignment: CDR1 SGHKS and CDR2 YYEKEE (reference sequence). The V gene is TRBV5-5, the J gene TRBJ2-5; 15 positions match TRBD2. Sequenced: PBMCs or T cells enriched from blood (not recorded which). This TCR was recovered from a man aged 45-65 years who had recovered from COVID-19. The CDR3 DNA is TGTGCCAGCAGCACGGGACTAGCGGGGGGCCAAGAGACCCAGTACTTC. It yields the protein CASSTGLAGGQETQYF.